Listed below are T cell receptor beta chains from one sample, sequenced in a study of blood T cell repertoires in COVID-19. Repertoires were generated with immunoSEQ multiplex PCR, while TCRdb's copy carries only in-frame clones and drops some. The sample lists approximately 300,000 clones, roughly nine tenths occurring once. Material: PBMCs or T cells enriched from blood (not recorded which). All receptors come from a woman aged 25 to 39 who had recovered from COVID-19. Each CDR3 is given without its conserved first and last residue.

J gene,V gene,CDR3 protein
TRBJ1-1,TRBV30,ASSTGTTEAF
TRBJ2-1,TRBV29-1,SVENPIGEQF
TRBJ1-3,TRBV5-1,ASSLADRSSGNTIY
TRBJ2-1,TRBV12-2,ASRLGGWDSLSYNEQF
TRBJ1-2,TRBV6-5,ASSTGGLNGYT
TRBJ2-1,TRBV3-1/TRBV3-2,ASSQLSGRYNEQF
TRBJ2-1,TRBV27,ASRTSQVGGHNEQF
TRBJ1-6,TRBV19,ASSLGTDYNSPLH
TRBJ1-3,TRBV5-1,ASSLLPSSGNTIY
TRBJ1-5,TRBV9,ASSVGTGDRQPQH
TRBJ2-7,TRBV29-1,SVASGLREQY
TRBJ2-3,TRBV5-6,ASSLGPGGDTQY
TRBJ1-5,TRBV10-3,AIRPDRADQPQH
TRBJ2-1,TRBV19,ASSLPSEVHEQF
TRBJ2-7,TRBV5-5,ASSWNSGTLPTEQY
TRBJ2-2,TRBV29-1,SVSGATMANTGELF
TRBJ1-2,TRBV14,ASNRGRIYGYT
TRBJ1-6,TRBV3-1/TRBV3-2,ASSQGGGNSPLH
TRBJ2-5,TRBV7-3,ASSLGLAEETQY
TRBJ1-2,TRBV19,ASSTTGGGNYGYT
TRBJ2-2,TRBV5-5,ASSPRQGGHGELF
TRBJ2-1,TRBV2,ASRGALYNEQF
TRBJ1-1,TRBV4-2,ASSLGAEAF
TRBJ2-3,TRBV29-1,SVDLGPDTQY
TRBJ1-2,TRBV6-5,ASRGLGGYT
TRBJ2-6,TRBV7-2,ASSPGQGSGANVLT
TRBJ2-7,TRBV15,ATSRDFNEQY
TRBJ2-1,TRBV10-3,AISRGSGGHNEQF
TRBJ1-1,TRBV7-2,ASSLGAGNTEAF
TRBJ2-1,TRBV7-3,ASSQTSGGAREQF
TRBJ2-3,TRBV4-1,ASSQAGMIADTQY
TRBJ1-5,TRBV6-1,ASSELLNQPQH
TRBJ1-2,TRBV5-5,ASSLGGNYGYT
TRBJ1-2,TRBV11-2,ASSLGDSSGYT
TRBJ1-1,TRBV3-1/TRBV3-2,ASSQDPVGEDTEAF
TRBJ1-3,TRBV5-1,ASSWTSGTVGNTIY
TRBJ1-2,TRBV11-2,ASSLASYGYT